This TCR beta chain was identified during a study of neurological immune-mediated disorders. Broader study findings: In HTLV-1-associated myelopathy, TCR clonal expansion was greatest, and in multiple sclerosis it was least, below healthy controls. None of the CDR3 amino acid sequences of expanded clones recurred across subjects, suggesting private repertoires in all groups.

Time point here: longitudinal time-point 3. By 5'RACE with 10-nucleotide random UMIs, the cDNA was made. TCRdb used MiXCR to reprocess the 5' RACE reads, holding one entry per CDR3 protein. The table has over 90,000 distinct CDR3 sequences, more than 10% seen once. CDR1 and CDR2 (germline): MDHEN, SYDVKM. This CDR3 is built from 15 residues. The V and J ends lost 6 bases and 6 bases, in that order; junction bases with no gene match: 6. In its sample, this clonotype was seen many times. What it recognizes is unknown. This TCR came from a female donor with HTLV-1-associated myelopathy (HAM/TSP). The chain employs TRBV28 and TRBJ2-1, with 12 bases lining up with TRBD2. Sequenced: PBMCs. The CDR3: CASSQTSGGINEQFF. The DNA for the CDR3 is TGTGCCAGCAGCCAAACTAGCGGGGGGATCAATGAGCAGTTCTTC.